The source of this T cell receptor (beta chain) is a study of neurological immune-mediated disorders. MiXCR, run by TCRdb on the 5' RACE reads, gives a single entry per CDR3 protein. Of approximately 68,000 distinct CDR3 sequences listed, 4.8% are singletons. The junction had 4 bases not matched to a gene; V was cut back by 1 base and J by 4 bases. CDR3 length equals 15 residues. Germline CDR1 is SGHRS and CDR2 is YFSETQ. This clonotype has at least ten counts. The chain is built from TRBV5-1 and TRBJ2-1, with TRBD2 matching over 8 bases. The sequenced sample consisted of PBMCs. The receptor was isolated from a woman aged 70-85 years with multiple sclerosis. The CDR3 bases are TGCGCCAGCAGCTTGCCCGCGGGAGGTTACAATGAGCAGTTCTTC. It codes for CASSLPAGGYNEQFF.